The rows below give T cell receptor beta chains drawn from one sample of a study of OX40 agonist ivuxolimab in advanced cancers. Repertoires were generated with immunoSEQ multiplex PCR, while TCRdb's copy carries only in-frame clones and drops some. This table has 90,000 or so clones, more than 70% appearing once. The specimen was CD4+ or CD8+ T cells sorted from blood, collected in a trial of the OX40 agonist ivuxolimab. Receptors were obtained from an adult with an advanced solid tumor such as melanoma, head and neck, liver or kidney cancer. Each CDR3 is given with its conserved first and last residue. A D gene is named only where the DNA matches it firmly. The size field is filled for only some rows; it gives once, few, many or a size class.

V gene	clone size	J gene	D gene	CDR3 protein	CDR3 DNA
TRBV30	-	TRBJ2-2	-	CAWSGLGKGSGELFF	TGTGCCTGGAGTGGACTAGGGAAAGGGTCCGGGGAGCTGTTTTTT
TRBV18	-	TRBJ2-1	-	CASSPIGDEQFF	TGTGCCAGCTCACCGATCGGGGATGAGCAGTTCTTC
TRBV11-2	-	TRBJ2-6	-	CASSFRGIGANVLTF	TGTGCCAGCAGCTTCCGGGGTATTGGGGCCAACGTCCTGACTTTC
TRBV7-9	-	TRBJ2-5	TRBD1	CASSLGQGEGETQYF	TGTGCCAGCAGCCTCGGACAGGGGGAGGGAGAGACCCAGTACTTC
TRBV7-9	-	TRBJ1-2	-	CASSLAGAGGYTF	TGTGCCAGCAGCTTAGCAGGGGCTGGTGGCTACACCTTC
TRBV14	-	TRBJ1-4	TRBD1	CASSQVPTGAANEKLFF	TGTGCCAGCAGCCAAGTACCCACAGGGGCGGCTAATGAAAAACTGTTTTTT
TRBV4-3	-	TRBJ2-3	-	CASSQDTATDTQYF	TGCGCCAGCAGCCAAGACACCGCCACAGATACGCAGTATTTT
TRBV5-1	-	TRBJ1-2	-	CASSLTEPSYGYTF	TGCGCCAGCAGCTTGACAGAGCCTAGCTATGGCTACACCTTC
TRBV5-6	-	TRBJ2-3	TRBD2	CASSTGLAGVGTQYF	TGTGCCAGCAGCACCGGACTAGCGGGAGTTGGTACGCAGTATTTT
TRBV30	-	TRBJ1-2	-	CAWSRGLDGEGYTF	TGTGCCTGGAGTCGGGGGCTAGACGGCGAGGGCTACACCTTC
TRBV10-2	-	TRBJ2-7	TRBD2	CASSKGLAGVYEQYF	TGCGCCAGCAGTAAAGGACTAGCGGGAGTCTACGAGCAGTACTTC
TRBV5-1	-	TRBJ1-2	-	CASSLTVANYGYTF	TGCGCCAGCAGCTTGACGGTAGCTAACTATGGCTACACCTTC
TRBV7-9	-	TRBJ2-3	-	CASSLGFRSTDTQYF	TGTGCCAGCAGCTTAGGGTTCCGTTCGACAGATACGCAGTATTTT
TRBV28	-	TRBJ2-7	-	CASSAWPFLDF	TGTGCCAGCAGCGCCTGGCCGTTTCTGGACTTC
TRBV10-2	-	TRBJ2-2	-	CASSENSPNGGELFF	TGCGCCAGCAGTGAGAACAGCCCGAACGGCGGGGAGCTGTTTTTT
TRBV19	once	TRBJ1-5	-	CASSRTGQSYNQPQHF	TGTGCCAGTAGCCGAACCGGACAGAGCTACAATCAGCCCCAGCATTTT
TRBV19	-	TRBJ2-7	TRBD1	CASSISDRGRNEQYF	TGTGCCAGTAGTATTTCCGACAGGGGGCGGAACGAGCAGTACTTC
TRBV5-4	once	TRBJ1-2	-	CASRQGSGVYGYTF	TGTGCCAGCAGGCAAGGGAGCGGGGTCTATGGCTACACCTTC
TRBV10-2	-	TRBJ1-2	-	CASSEISYGYTF	TGCGCCAGCAGCGAGATAAGTTATGGCTACACCTTC
TRBV9	once	TRBJ1-5	-	CASSRLGYSNQPQHF	TGTGCCAGCAGCCGACTTGGATACAGCAATCAGCCCCAGCATTTT
TRBV9	-	TRBJ1-3	TRBD1	CASSVEDRRGNTIYF	TGTGCCAGCAGCGTAGAGGACAGGCGAGGAAACACCATATATTTT
TRBV4-3	-	TRBJ2-3	TRBD2	CASSQEAGGFSTDTQYF	TGCGCCAGCAGCCAAGAGGCGGGAGGGTTCAGCACAGATACGCAGTATTTT
TRBV28	-	TRBJ1-4	-	CASSLRGEKLFF	TGTGCCAGCAGTTTACGAGGTGAAAAACTGTTTTTT
TRBV5-1	-	TRBJ2-6	-	CASSFLGSGANVLTF	TGCGCCAGCAGCTTCCTGGGCTCTGGGGCCAACGTCCTGACTTTC
TRBV5-4	-	TRBJ1-5	TRBD1	CASSVGQGDQPQHF	TGTGCCAGCAGCGTGGGACAGGGGGATCAGCCCCAGCATTTT
TRBV2	-	TRBJ2-5	TRBD2	CASSFSSGGQETQYF	TGTGCCAGCAGTTTCTCTAGCGGAGGACAAGAGACCCAGTACTTC
TRBV6-5	medium-sized	TRBJ1-1	TRBD1	CASSTRDRGRDEAFF	TGTGCCAGCAGTACTCGGGACAGGGGGCGGGATGAAGCTTTCTTT
TRBV5-1	-	TRBJ1-1	-	CASSGGTRREAFF	TGCGCCAGCAGCGGAGGGACTCGCCGGGAAGCTTTCTTT
TRBV5-6	few	TRBJ1-5	-	CASSLVGSNQPQHF	TGTGCCAGCAGCTTGGTAGGCAGCAATCAGCCCCAGCATTTT
TRBV29-1	-	TRBJ1-5	TRBD1	CSVGVSTGGSNQPQHF	TGCAGCGTTGGAGTTTCGACAGGGGGTTCCAATCAGCCCCAGCATTTT
TRBV4-3	once	TRBJ1-3	-	CASSPGGNGNTIYF	TGCGCCAGCAGCCCGGGGGGTAATGGAAACACCATATATTTT
TRBV11-3	-	TRBJ2-3	-	CASSLRSTDTQYF	TGTGCCAGCAGCTTACGGAGCACAGATACGCAGTATTTT
TRBV11-3	-	TRBJ1-3	-	CASSLGTGNTIYF	TGTGCCAGCAGCTTAGGGACTGGAAACACCATATATTTT
TRBV18	once	TRBJ2-5	-	CAGSTGLQETQYF	TGTGCCGGATCCACGGGACTTCAAGAGACCCAGTACTTC
TRBV19	-	TRBJ1-3	-	CASSTVAGDGNTIYF	TGTGCCAGTAGTACCGTCGCGGGGGATGGAAACACCATATATTTT